This is a list of T cell receptor beta chains from one sample in a study of T cells in Graves' hyperthyroidism and ophthalmopathy. TCRdb analysed the multiplex PCR reads with MiXCR anew, one entry per CDR3 protein. Of under 250,000 distinct CDR3 sequences in the sample, roughly 22% were seen once. The sequenced sample consisted of blood. The receptors stem from a woman in her 40s with Graves' ophthalmopathy. CDR3s include the opening cysteine and the closing phenylalanine or tryptophan. Fields, in order: CDR3 length, clone size, D gene, V gene, J gene, CDR3 protein, CDR3 DNA. D genes are given only for firm matches. Clone size is stated in some rows and not others, as once, few, many or a class when expanded.

length: 16
size: many
D: TRBD1
V: TRBV27
J: TRBJ1-1
CDR3: CASSLLRGLKNTEAFF
DNA: TGTGCCAGCTCTTTACTCAGGGGGCTCAAGAACACTGAAGCTTTCTTT

length: 15
size: many
D: TRBD1
V: TRBV6-5
J: TRBJ2-7
CDR3: CASSSPGQGKYEQYF
DNA: TGTGCCAGCAGTTCTCCGGGACAGGGGAAGTACGAGCAGTACTTC

length: 13
size: many
D: .
V: TRBV13
J: TRBJ2-3
CDR3: CASSLGGEDTQYF
DNA: TGTGCCAGCAGCTTAGGGGGTGAAGATACGCAGTATTTT

length: 14
size: many
D: .
V: TRBV12-3/TRBV12-4
J: TRBJ1-6
CDR3: CASRTAGGPGSLHF
DNA: TGTGCCAGCAGAACCGCCGGAGGTCCGGGGTCCCTCCACTTT

length: 14
size: many
D: TRBD1
V: TRBV20-1
J: TRBJ2-7
CDR3: CSAFRGTGVYEQYF
DNA: TGCAGTGCTTTCCGCGGGACAGGAGTCTACGAGCAGTACTTC

length: 12
size: .
D: .
V: TRBV12-3/TRBV12-4
J: TRBJ2-7
CDR3: CASSHTLYEQYF
DNA: TGTGCCAGCAGCCATACACTGTACGAGCAGTACTTC

length: 14
size: many
D: .
V: TRBV12-3/TRBV12-4
J: TRBJ2-7
CDR3: CASSSGTTRGEQYF
DNA: TGTGCCAGCAGTTCTGGGACAACCAGAGGCGAGCAGTACTTC

length: 13
size: few
D: .
V: TRBV9
J: TRBJ2-2
CDR3: CASSFGTTGELFF
DNA: TGTGCCAGCAGCTTCGGGACTACCGGGGAGCTGTTTTTT

length: 14
size: many
D: .
V: TRBV5-5
J: TRBJ2-7
CDR3: CASSLEIAPYEQYF
DNA: TGTGCCAGCAGCTTGGAAATTGCCCCCTACGAGCAGTACTTC

length: 16
size: many
D: TRBD1
V: TRBV28
J: TRBJ2-2
CDR3: CASSRQGAWGTGELFF
DNA: TGTGCCAGCAGTAGGCAGGGGGCGTGGGGCACCGGGGAGCTGTTTTTT

length: 15
size: many
D: TRBD1
V: TRBV5-1
J: TRBJ1-2
CDR3: CASSRTGTGSYGYTF
DNA: TGCGCCAGCAGCAGAACCGGGACAGGGAGCTATGGCTACACCTTC

length: 14
size: many
D: .
V: TRBV5-1
J: TRBJ1-1
CDR3: CASSPWSANTEAFF
DNA: TGCGCCAGCAGCCCATGGTCAGCGAACACTGAAGCTTTCTTT

length: 16
size: many
D: .
V: TRBV27
J: TRBJ2-2
CDR3: CASSFGAGANTGELFF
DNA: TGTGCCAGCAGTTTCGGGGCAGGGGCGAACACCGGGGAGCTGTTTTTT

length: 16
size: .
D: .
V: TRBV27
J: TRBJ1-2
CDR3: CASSRSLWGERYGYTF
DNA: TGTGCCAGCAGCCGTAGTCTTTGGGGGGAAAGGTATGGCTACACCTTC

length: 14
size: many
D: .
V: TRBV5-1
J: TRBJ2-7
CDR3: CASSLAGAPYEQYF
DNA: TGCGCCAGCAGCTTGGCTGGGGCTCCCTACGAGCAGTACTTC

length: 16
size: many
D: TRBD1
V: TRBV24-1
J: TRBJ2-2
CDR3: CATSDPGQGFTGELFF
DNA: TGTGCCACCAGTGATCCGGGACAGGGCTTCACCGGGGAGCTGTTTTTT

length: 15
size: many
D: TRBD1
V: TRBV12-3/TRBV12-4
J: TRBJ2-6
CDR3: CASSTTGVGANVLTF
DNA: TGTGCCAGCAGTACCACAGGGGTTGGGGCCAACGTCCTGACTTTC

length: 14
size: .
D: .
V: TRBV7-2
J: TRBJ1-6
CDR3: CASCPAGRNSALHF
DNA: TGTGCCAGCTGCCCCGCAGGGCGAAATTCAGCCCTCCACTTT

length: 13
size: .
D: TRBD1
V: TRBV28
J: TRBJ2-7
CDR3: CASSLDRGVEQYF
DNA: TGTGCCAGCAGTTTAGACAGGGGGGTCGAGCAGTACTTC

length: 12
size: .
D: .
V: TRBV28
J: TRBJ2-7
CDR3: CASSDSEYEQYF
DNA: TGTGCCAGCAGTGATAGCGAGTACGAGCAGTACTTC

length: 14
size: many
D: .
V: TRBV6-5
J: TRBJ1-5
CDR3: CASSFGVSNRPQHF
DNA: TGTGCCAGCAGTTTCGGGGTTAGCAATCGGCCCCAGCATTTT

length: 14
size: many
D: .
V: TRBV7-8
J: TRBJ2-7
CDR3: CASSSWTVSYEQYF
DNA: TGTGCCAGCAGCTCTTGGACAGTGTCCTACGAGCAGTACTTC

length: 13
size: .
D: .
V: TRBV6-5
J: TRBJ2-7
CDR3: CASSYSKDHEQYF
DNA: TGTGCCAGCAGTTACTCGAAAGACCACGAGCAGTACTTC

length: 15
size: many
D: .
V: TRBV7-3
J: TRBJ2-7
CDR3: CASSLGTFTSVEQYF
DNA: TGTGCCAGCAGCTTAGGGACTTTCACATCGGTCGAGCAGTACTTC

length: 13
size: many
D: .
V: TRBV27
J: TRBJ1-1
CDR3: CASSLNGDTEAFF
DNA: TGTGCCAGCAGTTTAAATGGGGACACTGAAGCTTTCTTT

length: 13
size: many
D: TRBD1
V: TRBV10-3
J: TRBJ2-7
CDR3: CAISGQGDLLRYF
DNA: TGTGCCATCAGTGGACAGGGGGACCTACTCCGGTACTTC

length: 14
size: many
D: .
V: TRBV4-2
J: TRBJ2-4
CDR3: CASSHELAKNIQYF
DNA: TGTGCCAGCAGCCACGAACTAGCCAAAAACATTCAGTACTTC

length: 16
size: many
D: .
V: TRBV28
J: TRBJ2-4
CDR3: CASSEEGSGAKNIQYF
DNA: TGTGCCAGCAGTGAGGAAGGGAGTGGGGCCAAAAACATTCAGTACTTC

length: 20
size: many
D: TRBD1
V: TRBV13
J: TRBJ1-5
CDR3: CASSLSPTRTGDYSNQPQHF
DNA: TGTGCCAGCAGCCTCTCCCCCACAAGAACAGGGGACTATAGCAATCAGCCCCAGCATTTT

length: 14
size: many
D: TRBD1
V: TRBV19
J: TRBJ1-5
CDR3: CASSPSQGDQPQHF
DNA: TGTGCCAGTAGTCCCTCACAGGGGGATCAGCCCCAGCATTTT

length: 18
size: .
D: TRBD2
V: TRBV5-6
J: TRBJ2-2
CDR3: CASSPDMGGRAVTGELFF
DNA: TGTGCCAGCAGCCCGGACATGGGCGGGAGGGCCGTTACCGGGGAGCTGTTTTTT

length: 15
size: many
D: .
V: TRBV7-8
J: TRBJ1-3
CDR3: CASSLETGRGNTIYF
DNA: TGTGCCAGCAGCTTAGAAACAGGTCGGGGAAACACCATATATTTT

length: 12
size: many
D: .
V: TRBV20-1
J: TRBJ2-7
CDR3: CSAGGTVYEQYF
DNA: TGCAGTGCTGGAGGGACTGTCTACGAGCAGTACTTC

length: 15
size: .
D: .
V: TRBV13
J: TRBJ2-4
CDR3: CASSSNLASANIQYF
DNA: TGTGCCAGCAGCTCTAACCTAGCTTCTGCAAACATTCAGTACTTC

length: 10
size: many
D: .
V: TRBV29-1
J: TRBJ1-1
CDR3: CSVTSEEAFF
DNA: TGCAGCGTGACTTCGGAGGAAGCTTTCTTT

length: 13
size: few
D: TRBD1
V: TRBV6-1
J: TRBJ2-7
CDR3: CASRQGATYEQYF
DNA: TGTGCCAGTAGACAGGGGGCGACCTACGAGCAGTACTTC

length: 13
size: few
D: .
V: TRBV24-1
J: TRBJ1-5
CDR3: CATSGGRGQPQHF
DNA: TGTGCCACCAGTGGGGGGCGGGGTCAGCCCCAGCATTTT

length: 11
size: many
D: .
V: TRBV6-1
J: TRBJ2-5
CDR3: CASSYMETQYF
DNA: TGTGCCAGCAGTTACATGGAGACCCAGTACTTC

length: 14
size: .
D: .
V: TRBV6-1
J: TRBJ2-7
CDR3: CASSGGASGYEQYF
DNA: TGTGCCAGCAGTGGGGGGGCCTCGGGCTACGAGCAGTACTTC

length: 13
size: few
D: .
V: TRBV7-3
J: TRBJ1-1
CDR3: CASGVSLNTEAFF
DNA: TGTGCCAGCGGCGTGAGTCTGAACACTGAAGCTTTCTTT

length: 15
size: many
D: .
V: TRBV28
J: TRBJ2-7
CDR3: CASSFPGGYGYEQYF
DNA: TGTGCCAGCAGTTTTCCAGGGGGGTATGGCTACGAGCAGTACTTC

length: 16
size: many
D: .
V: TRBV24-1
J: TRBJ2-5
CDR3: CATSDTTGRGIETQYF
DNA: TGTGCCACCAGTGATACGACCGGACGGGGGATTGAGACCCAGTACTTC

length: 15
size: many
D: TRBD2
V: TRBV5-1
J: TRBJ2-5
CDR3: CASRTDLAAQETQYF
DNA: TGCGCCAGCAGGACAGATCTAGCGGCGCAAGAGACCCAGTACTTC

length: 13
size: many
D: .
V: TRBV6-5
J: TRBJ2-7
CDR3: CASSYGRGYEQYF
DNA: TGTGCCAGCAGTTATGGTAGGGGCTACGAGCAGTACTTC

length: 16
size: many
D: .
V: TRBV9
J: TRBJ1-1
CDR3: CASSVGVTGIGTEAFF
DNA: TGTGCCAGCAGCGTAGGGGTTACAGGGATAGGCACTGAAGCTTTCTTT

length: 13
size: many
D: TRBD1
V: TRBV28
J: TRBJ1-2
CDR3: CASTSDRGHGYTF
DNA: TGTGCCAGCACCTCAGACAGGGGGCATGGCTACACCTTC

length: 15
size: once
D: TRBD1
V: TRBV12-3/TRBV12-4
J: TRBJ2-7
CDR3: CASSPGQGLVYEQYF
DNA: TGTGCCAGCAGTCCCGGACAGGGGCTAGTTTACGAGCAGTACTTC

length: 14
size: many
D: .
V: TRBV3-1
J: TRBJ1-4
CDR3: CASSFPGGGEKLFF
DNA: TGTGCCAGCAGCTTTCCTGGGGGGGGTGAAAAACTGTTTTTT

length: 16
size: many
D: .
V: TRBV28
J: TRBJ1-1
CDR3: CASTARTEKMNTEAFF
DNA: TGTGCCAGCACCGCCCGGACAGAGAAAATGAACACTGAAGCTTTCTTT